A single T cell receptor beta chain is shown here with its context. TCRdb recomputed calls from the PCR reads with MiXCR, one row per CDR3 protein. The data show about 21,000 distinct CDR3 sequences, around 35% seen once. This record comes from a study of tumor-infiltrating lymphocytes in oesophageal squamous cell carcinoma. CDR3 length: 13 residues. CDR1 is MNHEY, CDR2 SMNVEV, per germline (reference sequence). Trimming removed 2 bases at V and 4 bases at J, with 8 bases between. The sequenced material came from esophageal tumor tissue. This TCR derives from a male donor with esophageal squamous cell carcinoma. The rearrangement links TRBV27 to TRBJ1-2; D gene ambiguous. In DNA form, the CDR3 reads TGTGCCAGCAGTTTAAAGGGAAGCTATGGCTACACCTTC. Translating gives CASSLKGSYGYTF.